Many counts were recorded for the clone carrying this TCR beta chain. Its antigen is unidentified. The data derive from a study of early T cells in non-severe SARS-CoV-2 infection. Study summary: Chains were unpaired, as sequencing was done on bulk RNA from unsorted whole blood. Study-wide results and caveats: Private and CD4 specificities were missed by VDJdb matching, which favored anti-spike CD8 responses.

In germline, CDR1 is SGHTA, CDR2 FQGNSA. The CDR3 covers 17 residues. Trimming shortened V by 3 bases and J by 8 bases, and 23 bases separated the two germline ends. Separate cDNA molecules each had unique molecular identifiers attached to them. TCRdb passed the 5' RACE reads through MiXCR, listing each CDR3 protein once. The repertoire holds 70,000 or so distinct CDR3 sequences, with approximately 4.6% as singletons. The J gene is TRBJ2-1, the V gene TRBV7-2; D is uncertain. The sequence derives from an adult who was a healthcare worker with PCR-confirmed SARS-CoV-2 infection or an uninfected control (not recorded which). The donor label of this sample is uncertain. The source material was whole blood, sampled at baseline. The CDR3 DNA sequence: TGTGCCAGCAGCTTGGAGCCGGGCCCCGTGGCATTGGATGAGCAGTTCTTC. It specifies CASSLEPGPVALDEQFF.